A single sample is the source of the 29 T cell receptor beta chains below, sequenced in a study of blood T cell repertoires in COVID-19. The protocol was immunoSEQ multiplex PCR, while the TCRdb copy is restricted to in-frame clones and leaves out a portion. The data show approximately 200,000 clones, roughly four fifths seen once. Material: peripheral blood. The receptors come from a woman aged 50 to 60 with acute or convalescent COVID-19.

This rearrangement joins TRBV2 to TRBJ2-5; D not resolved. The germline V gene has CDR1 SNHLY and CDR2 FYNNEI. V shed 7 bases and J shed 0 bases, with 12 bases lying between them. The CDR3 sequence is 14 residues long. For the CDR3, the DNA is TGTGCCAGCATGGCGGAGCTGTACCAAGAGACCCAGTACTTC. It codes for CASMAELYQETQYF.

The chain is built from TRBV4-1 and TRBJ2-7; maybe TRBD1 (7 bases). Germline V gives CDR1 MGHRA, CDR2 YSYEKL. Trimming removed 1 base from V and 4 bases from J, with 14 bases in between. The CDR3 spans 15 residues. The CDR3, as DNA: TGCGCCAGCAGCCAAGGACAGGGAGGTCAGTACGAGCAGTACTTC. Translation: CASSQGQGGQYEQYF.

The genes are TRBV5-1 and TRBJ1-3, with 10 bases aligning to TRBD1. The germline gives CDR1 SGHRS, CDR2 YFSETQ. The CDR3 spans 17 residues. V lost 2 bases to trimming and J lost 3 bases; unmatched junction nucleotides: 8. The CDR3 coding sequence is TGCGCCAGCAGCTTTGGCACCGGGACAGGGGATGGAAACACCATATATTTT. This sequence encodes CASSFGTGTGDGNTIYF.

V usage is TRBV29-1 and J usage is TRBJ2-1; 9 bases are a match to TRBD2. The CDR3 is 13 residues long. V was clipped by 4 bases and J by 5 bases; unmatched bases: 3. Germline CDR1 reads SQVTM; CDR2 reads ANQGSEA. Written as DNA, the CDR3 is TGCAGCGTTGCCCGGACTAGCGACAATGAGCAGTTCTTC. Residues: CSVARTSDNEQFF.

This CDR3 is CASSFPGNTEAFF. The CDR3 bases are TGTGCCAGCAGCTTCCCCGGGAACACTGAAGCTTTCTTT. The gene calls are TRBV11-2 and TRBJ1-1; D not certain. The germline gives CDR1 SGHAT, CDR2 FQNNGV. Trimming cost V 3 bases and J 1 base, with 6 bases left between them. The CDR3 is 13 residues long. Full variable domain (remainder filled in from reference TRBV11-2 and TRBJ1-1): EAGVAQSPRYKIIEKRQSVAFWCNPISGHATLYWYQQILGQGPKLLIQFQNNGVVDDSQLPKDRFSAERLKGVDSTLKIQPAKLEDSAVYLCASSFPGNTEAFFGQGTRLTVV.

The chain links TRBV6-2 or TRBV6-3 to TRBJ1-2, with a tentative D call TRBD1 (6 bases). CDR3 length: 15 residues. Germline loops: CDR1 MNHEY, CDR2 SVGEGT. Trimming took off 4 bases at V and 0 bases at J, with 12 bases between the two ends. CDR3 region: CASSSPTGANYGYTF. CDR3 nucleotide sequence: TGTGCCAGCAGTTCCCCGACAGGAGCTAACTATGGCTACACCTTC.

The CDR3 nucleotides are TGTGCCAGCAGCCACGACAGCTATGGCTACACCTTC. This translates into CASSHDSYGYTF. The J gene is TRBJ1-2, the V gene TRBV3-1 (or the pseudogene TRBV3-2), with D perhaps matching TRBD1 (5 bases). Germline loops: CDR1 LGHDT, CDR2 YNNKEL (reference sequence). This CDR3 region has 12 residues. Trimming left V 3 bases short and J 4 bases short, with 6 bases between.

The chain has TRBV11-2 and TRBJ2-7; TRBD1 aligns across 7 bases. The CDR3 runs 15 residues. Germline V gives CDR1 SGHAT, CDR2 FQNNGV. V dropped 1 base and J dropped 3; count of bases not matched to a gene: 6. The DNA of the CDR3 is TGTGCCAGCAGCTTAGGGGACAGCCAACTCTACGAGCAGTACTTC. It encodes CASSLGDSQLYEQYF.

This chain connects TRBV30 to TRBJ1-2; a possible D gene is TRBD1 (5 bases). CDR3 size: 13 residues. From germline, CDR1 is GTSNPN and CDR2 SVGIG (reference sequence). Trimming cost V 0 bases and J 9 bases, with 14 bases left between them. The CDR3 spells CAWSVQGRVRYTF. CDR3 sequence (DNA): TGTGCCTGGAGTGTTCAGGGCAGGGTGCGCTACACCTTC. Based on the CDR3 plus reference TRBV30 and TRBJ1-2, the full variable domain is SQTIHQWPATLVQPVGSPLSLECTVEGTSNPNLYWYRQAAGRGLQLLFYSVGIGQISSEVPQNLSASRPQDRQFILSSKKLLLSDSGFYLCAWSVQGRVRYTFGSGTRLTVV.

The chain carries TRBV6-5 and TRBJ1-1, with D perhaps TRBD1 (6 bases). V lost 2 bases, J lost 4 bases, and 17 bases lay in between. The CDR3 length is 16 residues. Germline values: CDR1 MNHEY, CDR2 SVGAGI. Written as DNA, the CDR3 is TGTGCCAGCAGTTACCTCTCTACAGGGTTTGTCACTGAAGCTTTCTTT. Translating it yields CASSYLSTGFVTEAFF.

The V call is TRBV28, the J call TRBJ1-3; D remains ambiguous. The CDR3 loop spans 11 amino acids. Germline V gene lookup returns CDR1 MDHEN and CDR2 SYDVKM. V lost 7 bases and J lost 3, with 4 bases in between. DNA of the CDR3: TGTGCCAGCATGCGTGGAAACACCATATATTTT. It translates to CASMRGNTIYF.

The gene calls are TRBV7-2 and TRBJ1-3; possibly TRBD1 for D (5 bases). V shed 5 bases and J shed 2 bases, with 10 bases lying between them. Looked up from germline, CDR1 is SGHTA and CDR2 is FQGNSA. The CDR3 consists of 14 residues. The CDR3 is CASSPSTAGNTIYF. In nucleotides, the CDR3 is TGTGCCAGCAGCCCCTCGACAGCTGGAAACACCATATATTTT.

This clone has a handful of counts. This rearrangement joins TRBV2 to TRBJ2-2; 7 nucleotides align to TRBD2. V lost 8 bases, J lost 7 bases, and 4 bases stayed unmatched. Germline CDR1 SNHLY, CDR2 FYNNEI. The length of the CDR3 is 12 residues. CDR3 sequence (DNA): TGTGCCAGCGGGAGGGGCAACGGGGAGCTGTTTTTT. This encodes CASGRGNGELFF.

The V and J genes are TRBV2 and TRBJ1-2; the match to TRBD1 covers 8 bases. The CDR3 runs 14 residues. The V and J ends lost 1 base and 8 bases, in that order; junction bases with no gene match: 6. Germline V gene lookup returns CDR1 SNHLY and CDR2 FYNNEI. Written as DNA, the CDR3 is TGTGCCAGCAGTGAAGACAGGGGGAGAAGAGGCTACACCTTC. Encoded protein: CASSEDRGRRGYTF.

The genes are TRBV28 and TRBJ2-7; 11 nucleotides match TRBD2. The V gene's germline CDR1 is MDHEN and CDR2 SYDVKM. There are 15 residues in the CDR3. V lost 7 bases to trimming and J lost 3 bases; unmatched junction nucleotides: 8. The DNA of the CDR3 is TGTGCCAGCACCGGTAGCGGGAGGGCCGGCTACGAGCAGTACTTC. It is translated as CASTGSGRAGYEQYF.

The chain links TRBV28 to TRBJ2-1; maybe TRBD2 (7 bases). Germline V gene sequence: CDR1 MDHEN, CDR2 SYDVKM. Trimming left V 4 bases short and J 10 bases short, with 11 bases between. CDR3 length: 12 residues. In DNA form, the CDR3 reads TGTGCCAGCAGTTGGGGGGGCGGCGAGCAGTTCTTC. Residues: CASSWGGGEQFF.

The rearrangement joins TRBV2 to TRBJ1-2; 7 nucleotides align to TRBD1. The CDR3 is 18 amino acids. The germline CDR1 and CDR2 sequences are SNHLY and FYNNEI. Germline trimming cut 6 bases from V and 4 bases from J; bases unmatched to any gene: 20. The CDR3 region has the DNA TGTGCCAGCAGCGTGCAAGGGACAGAAGTTGGGGAAGGCTATGGCTACACCTTC. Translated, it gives CASSVQGTEVGEGYGYTF.

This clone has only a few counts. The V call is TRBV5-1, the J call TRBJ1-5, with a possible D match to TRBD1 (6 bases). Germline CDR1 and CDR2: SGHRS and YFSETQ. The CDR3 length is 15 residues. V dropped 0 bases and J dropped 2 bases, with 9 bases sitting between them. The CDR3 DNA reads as TGCGCCAGCAGCTTGGAGGGGGTCCGCAATCAGCCCCAGCATTTT. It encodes CASSLEGVRNQPQHF.

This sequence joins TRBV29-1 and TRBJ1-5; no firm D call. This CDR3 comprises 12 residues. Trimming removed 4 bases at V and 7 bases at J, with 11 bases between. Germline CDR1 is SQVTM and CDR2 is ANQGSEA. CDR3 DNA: TGCAGCGTTGGTGAGGGAGCCCAGCCCCAGCATTTT. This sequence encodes CSVGEGAQPQHF.

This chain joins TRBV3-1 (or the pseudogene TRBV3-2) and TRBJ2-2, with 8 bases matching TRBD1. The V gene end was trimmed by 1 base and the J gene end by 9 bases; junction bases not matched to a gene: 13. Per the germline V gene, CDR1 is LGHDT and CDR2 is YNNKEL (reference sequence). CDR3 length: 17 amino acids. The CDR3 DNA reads TGTGCCAGCAGCCAAGTTAGAGACAGGGGAAATTCCCGGGAGCTGTTTTTT. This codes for CASSQVRDRGNSRELFF.

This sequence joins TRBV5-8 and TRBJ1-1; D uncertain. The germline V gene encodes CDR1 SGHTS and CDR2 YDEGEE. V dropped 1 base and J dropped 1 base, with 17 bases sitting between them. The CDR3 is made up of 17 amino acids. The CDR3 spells CASSLSLGRGQNTEAFF. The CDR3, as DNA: TGTGCCAGCAGCTTGTCCCTGGGTCGCGGGCAGAACACTGAAGCTTTCTTT.

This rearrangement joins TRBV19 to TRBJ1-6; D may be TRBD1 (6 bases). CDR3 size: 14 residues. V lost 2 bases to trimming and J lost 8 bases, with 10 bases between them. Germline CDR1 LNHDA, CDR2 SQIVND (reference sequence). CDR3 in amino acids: CASSIQGSHSPLHF. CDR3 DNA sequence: TGTGCCAGTAGTATACAGGGGAGCCATTCACCCCTCCACTTT.

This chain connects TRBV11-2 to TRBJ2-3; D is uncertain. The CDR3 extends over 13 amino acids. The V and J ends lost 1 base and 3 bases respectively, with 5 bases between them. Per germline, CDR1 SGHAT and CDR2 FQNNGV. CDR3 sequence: CASSLAETDTQYF. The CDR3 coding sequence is TGTGCCAGCAGCTTAGCAGAAACAGATACGCAGTATTTT.

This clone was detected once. In nucleotides, the CDR3 is TGTGCCAGCAGTTTGGGCGCGGGCGGGGAGCTGTTTTTT. The encoded protein is CASSLGAGGELFF. The gene calls are TRBV28 and TRBJ2-2; D is perhaps TRBD2 (5 bases). V was clipped by 3 bases and J by 7 bases, with 9 bases between them. Germline-derived CDR1 and CDR2 are MDHEN and SYDVKM. The CDR3 spans 13 residues.

Here the CDR3 reads CASNEARGTGGAGAFF. The CDR3 DNA reads as TGTGCCAGCAACGAAGCCAGGGGGACAGGGGGCGCGGGAGCTTTCTTT. V and J are TRBV2 and TRBJ1-1; TRBD1 aligns across 12 bases. The V and J ends lost 7 bases and 10 bases, in that order; junction bases with no gene match: 16. The V gene's germline CDR1 is SNHLY and CDR2 FYNNEI. This CDR3 is 16 amino acids long.

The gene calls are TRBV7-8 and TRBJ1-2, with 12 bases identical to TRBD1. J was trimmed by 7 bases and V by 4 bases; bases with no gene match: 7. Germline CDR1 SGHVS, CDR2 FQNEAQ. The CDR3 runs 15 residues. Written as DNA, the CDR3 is TGTGCCAGCAGCTCCCGGGACAGGGGGCGCGGTGGCTACACCTTC. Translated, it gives CASSSRDRGRGGYTF.

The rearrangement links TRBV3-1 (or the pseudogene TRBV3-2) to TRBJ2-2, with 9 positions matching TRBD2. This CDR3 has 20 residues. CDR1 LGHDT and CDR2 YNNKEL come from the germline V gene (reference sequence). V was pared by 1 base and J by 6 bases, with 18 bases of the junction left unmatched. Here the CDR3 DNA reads TGTGCCAGCAGCCAAGCTCGCCAGACGCGCGGGAGGGCCCTCGCCGGGGAGCTGTTTTTT. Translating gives CASSQARQTRGRALAGELFF.

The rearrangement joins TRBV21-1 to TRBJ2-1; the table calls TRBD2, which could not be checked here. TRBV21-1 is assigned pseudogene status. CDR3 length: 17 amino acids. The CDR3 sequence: CASSKVYLAHSYNEQFF. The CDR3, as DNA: TGTGCCAGCAGCAAAGTGTATCTAGCGCACTCCTACAATGAGCAGTTCTTC.

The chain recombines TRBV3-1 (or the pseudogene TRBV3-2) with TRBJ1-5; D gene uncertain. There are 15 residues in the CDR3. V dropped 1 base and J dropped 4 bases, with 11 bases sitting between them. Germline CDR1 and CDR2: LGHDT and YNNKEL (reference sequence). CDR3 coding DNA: TGTGCCAGCAGCCAAGGATCCGGGATAAATCAGCCCCAGCATTTT. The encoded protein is CASSQGSGINQPQHF.